The clone carrying this T cell receptor (beta chain) was seen more than once but under ten times. The antigen is not known. V dropped 5 bases and J dropped 0; count of bases not matched to a gene: 6. This CDR3 comprises 16 residues. Germline V CDR1 and CDR2: SEHNR, FQNEAQ (reference sequence). The data belong to a study of T-cell memory formation after mild COVID-19. Study findings and constraints: Day 15 to 85 contractors were CD4/CD8 balanced; later expanders leaned CD4+. There were some responding clones in pre-infection memory, which suggested that cross-reactive memory had joined.

With constant-segment primers, 5'RACE yielded cDNA libraries of TCR alpha and TCR beta that carried sample barcodes and UMIs. TCRdb reprocessed the 5' RACE reads with MiXCR, giving one entry per CDR3 protein. Of more than 150,000 distinct CDR3 sequences listed, roughly a fifth are singletons. This chain links TRBV7-9 with TRBJ2-1; 8 bases agree with TRBD1. The sequencing input was PBMCs or a T cell subset sorted from them (not recorded which). This clonotype was sampled from an adult woman who had mild COVID-19 (a few samples of this study predate the infection). Cell type and time point are not known. The CDR3 here is CASSHPDRDSYNEQFF. As DNA, the CDR3 is TGTGCCAGCAGCCACCCGGACAGGGACTCCTACAATGAGCAGTTCTTC. Complete variable domain (other parts from reference TRBV7-9 and TRBJ2-1): DTGVSQNPRHKITKRGQNVTFRCDPISEHNRLYWYRQTLGQGPEFLTYFQNEAQLEKSRLLSDRFSAERPKGSFSTLEIQRTEQGDSAMYLCASSHPDRDSYNEQFFGPGTRLTVL.